A selection of T cell receptor beta chains follows, all from one sample in a study of blood T cell repertoires in COVID-19. Produced via immunoSEQ multiplex PCR; TCRdb's table is partial and in-frame only. The sample holds roughly 80,000 clones, roughly 87% seen once. Specimen: peripheral blood. The receptors shown here come from a woman aged 80 or over with active or convalescent COVID-19. Each CDR3 is given without its conserved first and last residue. Each record gives: V gene, J gene, CDR3 protein.

v_call: TRBV6-2/TRBV6-3; j_call: TRBJ1-1; cdr3_aa: ASRYREHTEAF
v_call: TRBV6-2/TRBV6-3; j_call: TRBJ1-5; cdr3_aa: ASSYQTGFDQPQH
v_call: TRBV5-4; j_call: TRBJ2-1; cdr3_aa: ASSPHSGSSNEQF
v_call: TRBV24-1; j_call: TRBJ2-3; cdr3_aa: ATSGLAGGRGTDTQY
v_call: TRBV6-1; j_call: TRBJ2-7; cdr3_aa: ASSAGGTGSSYEQY
v_call: TRBV7-9; j_call: TRBJ1-6; cdr3_aa: ASSSGVSPLH
v_call: TRBV10-3; j_call: TRBJ2-3; cdr3_aa: AISEQRTSADTQY
v_call: TRBV12-3/TRBV12-4; j_call: TRBJ2-1; cdr3_aa: AVKEGGTNEQF
v_call: TRBV29-1; j_call: TRBJ2-3; cdr3_aa: SVYIGQGTDTQY
v_call: TRBV2; j_call: TRBJ2-5; cdr3_aa: ATGIQETQY
v_call: TRBV27; j_call: TRBJ1-6; cdr3_aa: ASSYRTDRSPLH
v_call: TRBV7-9; j_call: TRBJ2-3; cdr3_aa: ASSYSGQYTDTQY
v_call: TRBV5-5; j_call: TRBJ2-7; cdr3_aa: ASSLVTGPSYEQY
v_call: TRBV28; j_call: TRBJ1-2; cdr3_aa: ASSLLGGADGYT
v_call: TRBV9; j_call: TRBJ2-5; cdr3_aa: ASSPTGKQETQY
v_call: TRBV19; j_call: TRBJ1-5; cdr3_aa: ASKGWHGGNQPQH
v_call: TRBV28; j_call: TRBJ2-5; cdr3_aa: ASSLSSGGGQETQY
v_call: TRBV28; j_call: TRBJ1-2; cdr3_aa: ASSLLTRTGRNYGYT
v_call: TRBV9; j_call: TRBJ2-3; cdr3_aa: ASSVAGAGGPSDTQY
v_call: TRBV5-4; j_call: TRBJ1-1; cdr3_aa: ASSLWTGTTEAF
v_call: TRBV24-1; j_call: TRBJ2-5; cdr3_aa: ATSDRDETQY
v_call: TRBV5-6; j_call: TRBJ1-3; cdr3_aa: ASSLLGERPGNTIY
v_call: TRBV18; j_call: TRBJ1-2; cdr3_aa: ASSRGSGTGRGYT
v_call: TRBV5-1; j_call: TRBJ2-7; cdr3_aa: ASSHAYEQY
v_call: TRBV30; j_call: TRBJ2-7; cdr3_aa: AWSPLGLAGSGEQY
v_call: TRBV11-2; j_call: TRBJ2-1; cdr3_aa: ASSLGAEGYNEQF
v_call: TRBV5-1; j_call: TRBJ2-3; cdr3_aa: ASSLIQVDADTQY
v_call: TRBV25-1; j_call: TRBJ1-3; cdr3_aa: ASRSSGNTIY
v_call: TRBV6-2/TRBV6-3; j_call: TRBJ1-5; cdr3_aa: ASSYSADRQPQH
v_call: TRBV5-6; j_call: TRBJ2-7; cdr3_aa: ASSQPGRAYEQY
v_call: TRBV27; j_call: TRBJ1-5; cdr3_aa: ASKTTGFLNQPQH
v_call: TRBV7-2; j_call: TRBJ2-7; cdr3_aa: ASSPDLRPLSYEQY
v_call: TRBV24-1; j_call: TRBJ2-2; cdr3_aa: ATSGGTSGARSTGELF
v_call: TRBV7-3; j_call: TRBJ2-2; cdr3_aa: ASSPTGGENTGELF
v_call: TRBV27; j_call: TRBJ2-1; cdr3_aa: ASSSFGTSGRAGRYEQF
v_call: TRBV5-1; j_call: TRBJ2-1; cdr3_aa: ASSLGLAGADEQF
v_call: TRBV19; j_call: TRBJ2-7; cdr3_aa: ASSIPGGEQY
v_call: TRBV4-2; j_call: TRBJ1-3; cdr3_aa: ASSQDPGTGAGNTIY
v_call: TRBV6-2/TRBV6-3; j_call: TRBJ2-7; cdr3_aa: ASRYSGQY
v_call: TRBV7-9; j_call: TRBJ2-7; cdr3_aa: ASSSFNTGTGTYEQY
v_call: TRBV4-3; j_call: TRBJ2-7; cdr3_aa: ASSQESGGGPYEQY
v_call: TRBV7-2; j_call: TRBJ1-1; cdr3_aa: ASSLRQHTEAF
v_call: TRBV29-1; j_call: TRBJ2-7; cdr3_aa: SVDGESAEQY
v_call: TRBV2; j_call: TRBJ1-1; cdr3_aa: ASSSQGDNTEAF
v_call: TRBV6-5; j_call: TRBJ2-1; cdr3_aa: ASSYSRAAHNEQF
v_call: TRBV21-1; j_call: TRBJ2-5; cdr3_aa: ASRREETQY
v_call: TRBV7-8; j_call: TRBJ2-5; cdr3_aa: ASSPSGQETQY
v_call: TRBV6-6; j_call: TRBJ2-7; cdr3_aa: ASSYSPTSGRASQY